The rows below give T cell receptor beta chains drawn from one sample of a study of radiotherapy plus CTLA-4 blockade in lung cancer. The assay was immunoSEQ multiplex PCR, and TCRdb's table has in-frame clones only and misses some. Of some 96,000 clones in the sample, around 88% were seen once. The starting material was peripheral blood, obtained from a patient treated with radiotherapy plus ipilimumab. These receptors originate from a human donor with non-small cell lung cancer that progressed on radiotherapy plus ipilimumab. Each CDR3 is given with its conserved first and last residue. D genes are given only for firm matches. A row's size may be missing; if present it is once, few, many or a size class.

clone_size: .
d_call: .
v_call: TRBV11-2
j_call: TRBJ1-2
cdr3_aa: CASSSTANYGYTF
cdr3_nt: TGTGCCAGCAGCTCGACAGCTAACTATGGCTACACCTTC

clone_size: .
d_call: .
v_call: TRBV23-1
j_call: TRBJ1-4
cdr3_aa: CASSHSTGDNEKLFF
cdr3_nt: TGCGCCAGCAGTCATTCAACAGGAGATAATGAAAAACTGTTTTTT

clone_size: .
d_call: TRBD2
v_call: TRBV7-2
j_call: TRBJ2-4
cdr3_aa: CASSRRQSGGRDIQYF
cdr3_nt: TGTGCCAGCAGCAGGCGGCAATCGGGAGGGAGGGACATTCAGTACTTC

clone_size: .
d_call: .
v_call: TRBV7-7
j_call: TRBJ1-4
cdr3_aa: CASSRDRTGKLFF
cdr3_nt: TGTGCTAGCAGCCGAGACCGCACAGGAAAACTGTTTTTT

clone_size: .
d_call: .
v_call: TRBV9
j_call: TRBJ2-7
cdr3_aa: CASSPDPGQFHGEQYF
cdr3_nt: TGTGCCAGCAGCCCCGACCCCGGGCAGTTCCATGGGGAGCAGTACTTC

clone_size: .
d_call: .
v_call: TRBV7-2
j_call: TRBJ1-1
cdr3_aa: CASGKGGGRTEAFF
cdr3_nt: TGTGCCAGCGGAAAAGGGGGGGGACGCACTGAAGCTTTCTTT

clone_size: .
d_call: TRBD1
v_call: TRBV9
j_call: TRBJ1-2
cdr3_aa: CASSVGTGGDGYTF
cdr3_nt: TGTGCCAGCAGCGTAGGGACAGGGGGGGATGGCTACACCTTC

clone_size: .
d_call: TRBD1
v_call: TRBV6-5
j_call: TRBJ1-1
cdr3_aa: CASSNQQGARAFF
cdr3_nt: TGTGCCAGCAGTAACCAACAGGGGGCGCGAGCTTTCTTT

clone_size: .
d_call: .
v_call: TRBV19
j_call: TRBJ2-2
cdr3_aa: CASSMLMGPPNTGELFF
cdr3_nt: TGTGCCAGTAGTATGCTCATGGGCCCCCCGAACACCGGGGAGCTGTTTTTT

clone_size: .
d_call: TRBD2
v_call: TRBV6-1
j_call: TRBJ2-1
cdr3_aa: CASKWGLADYNEQFF
cdr3_nt: TGTGCCAGCAAGTGGGGTCTAGCGGACTACAATGAGCAGTTCTTC

clone_size: .
d_call: .
v_call: TRBV5-6
j_call: TRBJ2-2
cdr3_aa: CASTLDGIGELFF
cdr3_nt: TGTGCCAGCACTCTGGATGGAATCGGGGAGCTGTTTTTT

clone_size: once
d_call: .
v_call: TRBV5-6
j_call: TRBJ2-5
cdr3_aa: CASSLAAGSQYF
cdr3_nt: TGTGCCAGCAGCTTGGCCGCGGGGTCCCAGTACTTC

clone_size: once
d_call: .
v_call: TRBV5-4
j_call: TRBJ2-1
cdr3_aa: CASSPKWKEDNEQFF
cdr3_nt: TGTGCCAGCAGCCCTAAGTGGAAAGAGGACAATGAGCAGTTCTTC

clone_size: .
d_call: TRBD1
v_call: TRBV5-1
j_call: TRBJ2-6
cdr3_aa: CASSSIKTGGTGANVLTF
cdr3_nt: TGCGCCAGCAGCTCAATAAAGACAGGGGGCACTGGGGCCAACGTCCTGACTTTC

clone_size: .
d_call: .
v_call: TRBV11-3
j_call: TRBJ2-1
cdr3_aa: CASSSSRARNNEQFF
cdr3_nt: TGTGCCAGCAGCTCGAGTAGGGCGCGGAACAATGAGCAGTTCTTC

clone_size: .
d_call: .
v_call: TRBV5-1
j_call: TRBJ1-2
cdr3_aa: CASTHGTPYYGYTF
cdr3_nt: TGCGCCAGCACTCACGGGACACCCTACTATGGCTACACCTTC

clone_size: .
d_call: TRBD1
v_call: TRBV4-1
j_call: TRBJ1-5
cdr3_aa: CASSPGTGEDSNQPQHF
cdr3_nt: TGCGCCAGCAGCCCCGGGACAGGGGAGGATAGCAATCAGCCCCAGCATTTT

clone_size: .
d_call: TRBD1
v_call: TRBV5-1
j_call: TRBJ2-2
cdr3_aa: CASSRTGDRAGELFF
cdr3_nt: TGCGCCAGCAGCAGAACAGGGGATCGGGCCGGGGAGCTGTTTTTT

clone_size: .
d_call: .
v_call: TRBV2
j_call: TRBJ2-7
cdr3_aa: CASSRSYEQYF
cdr3_nt: TGTGCCAGTTCGCGCTCCTACGAGCAGTACTTC

clone_size: .
d_call: .
v_call: TRBV9
j_call: TRBJ2-1
cdr3_aa: CASSVDVGGPSYEQFF
cdr3_nt: TGTGCCAGCAGCGTAGATGTGGGAGGCCCGTCTTATGAGCAGTTCTTC

clone_size: .
d_call: TRBD1
v_call: TRBV4-1
j_call: TRBJ2-7
cdr3_aa: CASSRGGTGGMASGPYEQYF
cdr3_nt: TGCGCCAGCAGCCGTGGCGGGACAGGGGGGATGGCTAGCGGCCCCTACGAGCAGTACTTC

clone_size: .
d_call: TRBD1
v_call: TRBV2
j_call: TRBJ2-1
cdr3_aa: CASSDLMGQVSNEQFF
cdr3_nt: TGTGCCAGCAGTGATTTGATGGGACAGGTTTCAAATGAGCAGTTCTTC

clone_size: .
d_call: .
v_call: TRBV5-1
j_call: TRBJ2-5
cdr3_aa: CASSLITTQETQYF
cdr3_nt: TGCGCCAGCAGCTTGATTACTACCCAAGAGACCCAGTACTTC

clone_size: .
d_call: TRBD2
v_call: TRBV30
j_call: TRBJ2-1
cdr3_aa: CACLSGSLSYNEQFF
cdr3_nt: TGTGCCTGCCTAAGCGGGAGCCTCTCCTACAATGAGCAGTTCTTC

clone_size: .
d_call: .
v_call: TRBV9
j_call: TRBJ2-3
cdr3_aa: CASSVVPGATDTQYF
cdr3_nt: TGTGCCAGCAGCGTAGTACCGGGAGCCACAGATACGCAGTATTTT

clone_size: .
d_call: TRBD1
v_call: TRBV9
j_call: TRBJ2-7
cdr3_aa: CASSVEDRGLYEQYF
cdr3_nt: TGTGCCAGCAGCGTAGAAGACAGGGGATTATACGAGCAGTACTTC

clone_size: .
d_call: .
v_call: TRBV19
j_call: TRBJ2-6
cdr3_aa: CASIDRFSGANVLTF
cdr3_nt: TGTGCCAGTATTGACAGGTTCTCTGGGGCCAACGTCCTGACTTTC

clone_size: .
d_call: .
v_call: TRBV18
j_call: TRBJ1-1
cdr3_aa: CASSPKGGSTEAFF
cdr3_nt: TGTGCCAGCTCACCAAAGGGAGGAAGCACTGAAGCTTTCTTT

clone_size: .
d_call: .
v_call: TRBV5-4
j_call: TRBJ2-1
cdr3_aa: CASSWYTRINEQFF
cdr3_nt: TGTGCCAGCAGCTGGTACACTAGAATCAATGAGCAGTTCTTC

clone_size: few
d_call: TRBD1
v_call: TRBV5-1
j_call: TRBJ2-3
cdr3_aa: CASSGMNRGYTDTQYF
cdr3_nt: TGCGCCAGCAGCGGGATGAACAGGGGCTACACAGATACGCAGTATTTT

clone_size: .
d_call: TRBD1
v_call: TRBV18
j_call: TRBJ1-1
cdr3_aa: CASSPGQGNLGAFF
cdr3_nt: TGTGCCAGCTCGCCGGGACAGGGGAATCTGGGAGCTTTCTTT

clone_size: few
d_call: .
v_call: TRBV5-1
j_call: TRBJ2-7
cdr3_aa: CASSLRGAGAYEQYF
cdr3_nt: TGCGCCAGCAGCTTGAGGGGGGCGGGAGCCTACGAGCAGTACTTC

clone_size: .
d_call: TRBD2
v_call: TRBV5-6
j_call: TRBJ2-5
cdr3_aa: CASSLSGSGGPPETQYF
cdr3_nt: TGTGCCAGCAGCTTGTCCGGTTCGGGAGGGCCGCCAGAGACCCAGTACTTC

clone_size: .
d_call: .
v_call: TRBV7-9
j_call: TRBJ1-1
cdr3_aa: CASSWGRSSMNTEAFF
cdr3_nt: TGTGCCAGCAGTTGGGGGAGGTCGTCCATGAACACTGAAGCTTTCTTT

clone_size: few
d_call: .
v_call: TRBV7-6
j_call: TRBJ2-7
cdr3_aa: CASSFGSSSYEQYF
cdr3_nt: TGTGCCAGCAGCTTCGGGAGCAGCTCCTACGAGCAGTACTTC

clone_size: few
d_call: TRBD2
v_call: TRBV30
j_call: TRBJ2-1
cdr3_aa: CAWSVRAGGVNEQFF
cdr3_nt: TGTGCCTGGAGTGTACGAGCGGGAGGGGTCAATGAGCAGTTCTTC

clone_size: .
d_call: TRBD1
v_call: TRBV5-6
j_call: TRBJ1-5
cdr3_aa: CASSLFDRGGQPQHF
cdr3_nt: TGTGCCAGCAGCTTGTTTGACAGGGGAGGGCAGCCCCAGCATTTT

clone_size: .
d_call: TRBD1
v_call: TRBV27
j_call: TRBJ2-7
cdr3_aa: CASSPGQATYEQYF
cdr3_nt: TGTGCCAGCAGTCCGGGACAGGCAACCTACGAGCAGTACTTC

clone_size: .
d_call: .
v_call: TRBV21-1
j_call: TRBJ2-3
cdr3_aa: CASSKEDGYSGDTQYF
cdr3_nt: TGTGCCAGCAGCAAAGAGGATGGGTATTCGGGGGATACGCAGTATTTT